The source of this T cell receptor beta chain is a study of monozygotic twins with cystic fibrosis. Between the trimmed V and J ends, which lost 3 bases and 0 bases, there was a span of 10 bases. The CDR3 has 15 residues. Germline CDR1 SGDLS, CDR2 YYNGEE. TCRdb's copy holds only in-frame clones and misses some; the assay was immunoSEQ multiplex PCR. The table lists 30,000 to 35,000 clones, around 65% of them singletons. This clone occurred a few times. The chain joins TRBV9 to TRBJ1-5, with unresolved D. The sequence was obtained from a girl aged 5-17 years with cystic fibrosis. The sequenced sample consisted of blood. The CDR3 loop reads CASSGGPYSNQPQHF. CDR3 nucleotides: TGTGCCAGCAGCGGAGGCCCTTATAGCAATCAGCCCCAGCATTTT.